These 13 T cell receptor beta chains came from one sample sequenced in a study of regulatory T cells in long-lasting Graves disease. Investigators prepared the TCR beta libraries by applying iRepertoire HTBI primers and Arm-PCR of CDR3 regions. MiXCR was run by TCRdb on the multiplex PCR reads, yielding one entry per CDR3 protein. Of roughly 400,000 distinct CDR3 sequences in the sample, roughly a fifth were seen once. Time point reported: persistent/refractory GD, antithyroid drugs over 5 years with positive TRAb. There was RNA extracted from PBMCs, and the TCR library was made from it. Here the sequenced sample was peripheral blood mononuclear cells (PBMCs), taken when the disease was refractory, from a patient treated with antithyroid drugs. These receptors all stem from a female donor with Graves disease.

This clonotype was counted ten times or more. This CDR3 is CASSPTQGARGNQPQHF. The CDR3 bases are TGTGCCAGTAGTCCAACTCAGGGGGCCCGGGGCAATCAGCCCCAGCATTTT. The chain uses TRBV19 and TRBJ1-5; 8 bases are shared with TRBD1. J was trimmed by 2 bases and V by 5 bases; bases with no gene match: 11. CDR3 length: 17 residues. Germline V gene data show CDR1 as LNHDA and CDR2 as SQIVND (reference sequence).

The V and J genes are TRBV15 and TRBJ1-2, with 8 bases aligning to TRBD1. The ends lost 5 bases at V and 6 bases at J; junction bases unmatched: 2. The length of the CDR3 is 12 residues. Per germline, CDR1 LNHNV and CDR2 YYDKDF (reference sequence). The CDR3 here is CATSPQGDGYTF. CDR3 sequence (DNA): TGTGCCACCAGCCCACAGGGGGATGGCTACACCTTC.

In its sample, this clonotype was seen many times. DNA of the CDR3: TGCAGCGTCGTAGGGACCGATCTTACGTACCAAGAGACCCAGTACTTC. It is translated as CSVVGTDLTYQETQYF. The rearrangement uses TRBV29-1 and TRBJ2-5, with D perhaps being TRBD1 or TRBD2 (5 bases each). The CDR3 spans 16 residues. Deletions cut 6 bases from V and 0 bases from J, with 20 bases between. Germline V gives CDR1 SQVTM, CDR2 ANQGSEA.

The CDR3 protein is CASSQELGQLGYEQYF. The CDR3 bases are TGTGCCAGCAGCCAAGAATTGGGACAGTTGGGTTACGAGCAGTACTTC. This sequence joins TRBV3-1 and TRBJ2-7, with 7 bases matching TRBD1. The germline gives CDR1 LGHDT, CDR2 YNNKEL (reference sequence). CDR3 length: 16 amino acids. Unmatched junction bases numbered 9, after V lost 0 bases and J lost 4 bases.

This clonotype was seen ten or more times. This chain joins TRBV28 and TRBJ2-7, with 7 nucleotides matching TRBD1. The CDR3 is 14 residues long. Losses at the gene ends were 7 bases for V and 0 bases for J; bases not matched to a gene: 6. Per germline, CDR1 MDHEN and CDR2 SYDVKM. CDR3 in DNA: TGTGCCAGCAAGAACAGGGGCAGCTCCTACGAGCAGTACTTC. It encodes CASKNRGSSYEQYF.

This clonotype was seen ten or more times. The V call is TRBV7-9, the J call TRBJ1-2, with TRBD1 matching 7 bases. The CDR3 is made up of 15 amino acids. Per the germline V gene, CDR1 is SEHNR and CDR2 is FQNEAQ (reference sequence). V shed 1 base, J shed 2 bases, and the junction held 4 bases outside the gene matches. The CDR3 nucleotides read TGTGCCAGCAGCTTAGAGGGGGCAGTCAACTATGGCTACACCTTC. It codes for CASSLEGAVNYGYTF.

This chain links TRBV20-1 with TRBJ2-6, with D uncertain. V was trimmed by 2 bases and J by 0 bases, leaving 8 bases between them. The germline CDR1 and CDR2 sequences are DFQATT and SNEGSKA (reference sequence). CDR3 length equals 15 residues. CDR3 protein: CSARRADSGANVLTF. DNA of the CDR3: TGCAGTGCTAGAAGGGCCGACTCTGGGGCCAACGTCCTGACTTTC.

The chain has TRBV6-9 and TRBJ1-1; 12 nucleotides agree with TRBD1. The germline V gene encodes CDR1 MNHGY and CDR2 SVAAGI. The CDR3 runs 15 residues. The V segment lost 4 bases and the J segment 4 bases; nucleotides outside the gene matches: 4. The CDR3 coding sequence is TGTGCCAGCAGTTCCCAGGGACAGGGGGCCACTGAAGCTTTCTTT. Translation: CASSSQGQGATEAFF.

This clonotype was seen more than once but under ten times. The rearrangement joins TRBV28 to TRBJ2-1; no clear D. V was trimmed by 3 bases and J by 11 bases, leaving 11 bases between them. The CDR3 sequence is 12 residues long. Per germline, CDR1 MDHEN and CDR2 SYDVKM. CDR3 sequence reads: CASSFGRAKQFF. CDR3 in DNA: TGTGCCAGCAGTTTCGGTAGGGCGAAGCAGTTCTTC.

This clonotype was observed many times. The V call is TRBV7-9, the J call TRBJ1-2; tentative D call: TRBD1 (5 bases). This CDR3 spans 15 amino acids. V was shortened by 4 bases and J by 5 bases, with 17 bases between the two germline ends. CDR1 and CDR2 (germline): SEHNR, FQNEAQ (reference sequence). CDR3 amino acids: CASSSETVRRYGYTF. The CDR3 DNA reads TGTGCCAGCAGCTCCGAGACAGTCAGGAGATATGGCTACACCTTC.

On this clonotype itself: Just one base apart from a much larger clone, this may be a read error. This chain uses TRBV6-1 with TRBJ1-2; no reliable D call. The CDR3 is 12 amino acids. V dropped 8 bases and J dropped 2 bases, with 9 bases sitting between them. CDR1 MNHNS and CDR2 SASEGT come from the germline V gene. The CDR3 sequence is CASHAYNYGYTF. The CDR3 nucleotides are TGTGCCAGCCACGCGTACAACTATGGCTACACCTTC.

This clonotype was seen a few times. This rearrangement joins TRBV19 to TRBJ1-6; D remains ambiguous. Germline CDR1 reads LNHDA; CDR2 reads SQIVND (reference sequence). V shed 6 bases and J shed 14 bases, with 14 bases lying between them. The CDR3 covers 12 residues. The CDR3: CASSSLRGSLHF. In nucleotides, the CDR3 is TGTGCCAGTAGCTCCTTGAGAGGATCCCTCCACTTT.

This clonotype has more than one count but fewer than ten. The chain has TRBV5-6 and TRBJ2-7; D perhaps matches TRBD2 (6 bases). Germline V gene data show CDR1 as SGHDT and CDR2 as YYEEEE. The V and J ends lost 4 bases and 3 bases respectively, with 17 bases between them. The CDR3 is made up of 15 amino acids. The CDR3: CASSHRGLPYYEQYF. The CDR3 DNA sequence: TGTGCCAGCAGCCACCGGGGACTCCCCTACTACGAGCAGTACTTC.